This paragraph covers one T cell receptor (beta chain) sequence. Its antigen remains unknown. As handled by the study authors: ImmunoSEQ supplied junction-only sequences lacking quality scores, so filtering was different. TCRdb's table, derived via immunoSEQ multiplex PCR, lists solely in-frame clones and lacks some. V and J calls and clone size are given by that table; D and trimming were obtained from the DNA. Of a few million clones listed, around 95% are singletons. CDR3 length: 14 amino acids. V was clipped by 7 bases and J by 2 bases; unmatched bases: 7. Looked up from germline, CDR1 is LNHDA and CDR2 is SQIVND (reference sequence). The data were taken from a study of shared clonotypes between healthy human individuals. In the study overall: The cohort comprised a couple of women and a few men. Their ages spanned 18 to 49 years. Findings and limits, study-wide: An effect of sequencing depth on clonotype sharing among donors was expected.

This TCR was sampled from a young man in good health. The genes are TRBV19 and TRBJ2-7; 8 bases match TRBD1. Material: naive CD4+ T cells sorted from blood. Subset here: CD45RA+ positively selected. The CDR3: CASTPGQGTYEQYF. The CDR3 DNA is TGTGCCAGTACACCTGGACAGGGAACCTACGAGCAGTACTTC.